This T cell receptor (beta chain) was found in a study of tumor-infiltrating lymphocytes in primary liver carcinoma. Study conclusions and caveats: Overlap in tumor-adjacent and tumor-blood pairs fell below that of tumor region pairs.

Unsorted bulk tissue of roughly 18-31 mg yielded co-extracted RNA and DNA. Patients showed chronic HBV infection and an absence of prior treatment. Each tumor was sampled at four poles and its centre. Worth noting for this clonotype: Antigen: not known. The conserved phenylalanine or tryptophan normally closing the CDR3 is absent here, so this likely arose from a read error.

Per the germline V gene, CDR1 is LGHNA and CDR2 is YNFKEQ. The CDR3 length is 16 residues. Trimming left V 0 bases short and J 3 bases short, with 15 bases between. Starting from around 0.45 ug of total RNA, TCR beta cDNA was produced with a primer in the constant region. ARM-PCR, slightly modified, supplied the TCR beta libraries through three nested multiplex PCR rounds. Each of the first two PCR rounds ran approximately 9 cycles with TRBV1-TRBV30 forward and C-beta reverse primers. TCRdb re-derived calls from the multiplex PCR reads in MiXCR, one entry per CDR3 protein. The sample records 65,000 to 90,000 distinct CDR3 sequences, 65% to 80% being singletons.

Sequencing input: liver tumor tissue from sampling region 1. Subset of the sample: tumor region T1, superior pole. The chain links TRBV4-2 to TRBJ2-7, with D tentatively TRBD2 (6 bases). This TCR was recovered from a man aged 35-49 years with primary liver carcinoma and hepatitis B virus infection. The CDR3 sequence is CASSQDPTSGSYEQYL. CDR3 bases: TGTGCCAGCAGCCAAGATCCGACTAGTGGGAGCTACGAGCAGTACCTC.